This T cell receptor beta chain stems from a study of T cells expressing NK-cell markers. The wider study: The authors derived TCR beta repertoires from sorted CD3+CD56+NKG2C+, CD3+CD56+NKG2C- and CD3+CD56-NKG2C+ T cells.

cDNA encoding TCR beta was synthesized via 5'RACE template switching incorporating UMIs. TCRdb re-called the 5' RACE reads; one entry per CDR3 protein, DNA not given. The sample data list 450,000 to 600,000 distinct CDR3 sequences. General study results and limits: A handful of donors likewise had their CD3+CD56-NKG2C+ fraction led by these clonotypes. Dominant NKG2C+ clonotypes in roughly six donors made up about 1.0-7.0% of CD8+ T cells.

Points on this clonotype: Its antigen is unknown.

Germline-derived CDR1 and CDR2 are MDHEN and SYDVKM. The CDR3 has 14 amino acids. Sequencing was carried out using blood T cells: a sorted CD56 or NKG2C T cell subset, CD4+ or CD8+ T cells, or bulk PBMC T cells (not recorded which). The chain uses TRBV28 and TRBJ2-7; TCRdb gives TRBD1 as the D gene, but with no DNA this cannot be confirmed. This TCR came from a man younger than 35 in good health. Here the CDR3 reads CASSLPEGSYEQYF.